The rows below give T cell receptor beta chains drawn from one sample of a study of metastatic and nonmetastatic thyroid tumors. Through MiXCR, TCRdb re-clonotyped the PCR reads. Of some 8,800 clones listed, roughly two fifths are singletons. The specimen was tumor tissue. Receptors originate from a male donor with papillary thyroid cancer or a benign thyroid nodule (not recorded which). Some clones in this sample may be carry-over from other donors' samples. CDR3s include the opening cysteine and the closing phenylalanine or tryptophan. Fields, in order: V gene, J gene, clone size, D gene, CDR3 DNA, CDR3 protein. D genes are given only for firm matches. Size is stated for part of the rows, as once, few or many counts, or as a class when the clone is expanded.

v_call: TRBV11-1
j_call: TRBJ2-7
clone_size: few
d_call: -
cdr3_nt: TGTGCCAGCAGCCGGAGAACCTTGCCGGGAGACCACGAGCAGTACTTC
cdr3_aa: CASSRRTLPGDHEQYF

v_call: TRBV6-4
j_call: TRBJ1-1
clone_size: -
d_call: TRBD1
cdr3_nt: TGTGCCAGCAGTGACACGGACAGGGGAACTGAAGCTTTCTTT
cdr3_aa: CASSDTDRGTEAFF

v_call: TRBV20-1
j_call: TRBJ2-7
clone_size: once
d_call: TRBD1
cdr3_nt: TGCAGTGCCGCCTCCGGTGACAGGGGATCCTACGAGCAGTACTTC
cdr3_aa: CSAASGDRGSYEQYF

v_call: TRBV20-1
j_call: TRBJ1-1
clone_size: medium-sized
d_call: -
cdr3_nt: TGCAGTGCTAGACCCTTGACAGATGAAGCTTTCTTT
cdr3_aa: CSARPLTDEAFF

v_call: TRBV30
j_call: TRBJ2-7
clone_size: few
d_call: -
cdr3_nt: TGTGCCTGGAGTGTGGGGCACACCTACGAGCAGTACTTC
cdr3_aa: CAWSVGHTYEQYF

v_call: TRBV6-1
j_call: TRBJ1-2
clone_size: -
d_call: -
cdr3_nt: TGTGCCAGCACTCGAATCGGGGATTATGGCTACACCTTC
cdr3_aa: CASTRIGDYGYTF

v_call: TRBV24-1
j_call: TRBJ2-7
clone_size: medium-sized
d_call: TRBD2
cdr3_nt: TGTGCCACCAGTGATTGGGCTAGCGGGAGATACGAGCAGTACTTC
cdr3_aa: CATSDWASGRYEQYF

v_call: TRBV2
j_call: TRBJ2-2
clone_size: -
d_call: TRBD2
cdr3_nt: TGTGCCAGCACGCTAGCGGGGGCGGCGACCGGGGAGCTGTTTTTT
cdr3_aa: CASTLAGAATGELFF

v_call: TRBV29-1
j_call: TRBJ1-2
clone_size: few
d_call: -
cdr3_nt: TGCAGCGTTTACGGTGTGGAGGCTGCCACTAACTATGGCTACACCTTC
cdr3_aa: CSVYGVEAATNYGYTF

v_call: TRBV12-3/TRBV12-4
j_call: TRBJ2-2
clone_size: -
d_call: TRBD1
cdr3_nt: TGTGCCAGCAGTTTTCGCAGGGGGAAGGCCGGGGAGCTGTTTTTT
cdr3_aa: CASSFRRGKAGELFF

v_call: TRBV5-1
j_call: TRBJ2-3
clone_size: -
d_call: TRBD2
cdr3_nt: TGCGCCAGCAGCTCTAGACTAGCGGCACCCACAGATACGCAGTATTTT
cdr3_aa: CASSSRLAAPTDTQYF

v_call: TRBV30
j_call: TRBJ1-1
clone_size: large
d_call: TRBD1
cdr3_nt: TGTGCCAGACAGGGGAGGAACACTGAAGCTTTCTTT
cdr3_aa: CARQGRNTEAFF

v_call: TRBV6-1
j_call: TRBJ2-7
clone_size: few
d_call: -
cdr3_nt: TGTGCCAGCAGTGAAGTCGCAGGGAAGAACGAGCAGTACTTC
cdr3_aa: CASSEVAGKNEQYF

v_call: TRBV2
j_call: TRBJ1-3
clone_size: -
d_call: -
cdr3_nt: TGTGCCAGCAGTGGTAACAGGGTCGGAAACACCATATATTTT
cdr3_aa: CASSGNRVGNTIYF

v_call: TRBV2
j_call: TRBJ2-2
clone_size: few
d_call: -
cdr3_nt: TGTGCCAGCAGGGAAAGGGAGGTCGGGGAGCTGTTTTTT
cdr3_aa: CASREREVGELFF

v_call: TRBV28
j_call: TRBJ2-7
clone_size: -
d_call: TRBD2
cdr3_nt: TGTGCCAGCAAGACTTCCGGGACTAGCGGGAGGGTCCACGAGCAGTACTTC
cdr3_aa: CASKTSGTSGRVHEQYF

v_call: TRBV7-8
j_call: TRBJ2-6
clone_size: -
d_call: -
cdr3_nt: TGTGCCAGCAAAACCGGGGCCAACGTCCTGACTTTC
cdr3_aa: CASKTGANVLTF

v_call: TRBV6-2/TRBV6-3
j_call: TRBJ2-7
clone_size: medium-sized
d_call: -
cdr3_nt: TGTGCCAGCAGTTACGGGTCAGACGTGTTCGCCGAGCAGTACTTC
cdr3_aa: CASSYGSDVFAEQYF

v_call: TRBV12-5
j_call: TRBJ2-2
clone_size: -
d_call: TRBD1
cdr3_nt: TGTGCTAGTGGTTTGGCCGCAGGGGGCTCGAGCACCGGGGAGCTGTTTTTT
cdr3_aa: CASGLAAGGSSTGELFF

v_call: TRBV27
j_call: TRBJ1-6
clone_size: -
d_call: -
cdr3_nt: TGTGCCAGCAGTATCTCGACACCGCTAAATTCACCCCTCCACTTT
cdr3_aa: CASSISTPLNSPLHF

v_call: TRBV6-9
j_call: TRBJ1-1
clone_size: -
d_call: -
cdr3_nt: TGTGCCAGCAGTTATGGGGACCGGGTTGACACTGAAGCTTTCTTT
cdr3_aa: CASSYGDRVDTEAFF

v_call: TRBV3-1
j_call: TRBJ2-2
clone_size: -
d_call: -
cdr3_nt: TGTGCCAGCGCTTACGCCGGGGAGCTGTTTTTT
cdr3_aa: CASAYAGELFF

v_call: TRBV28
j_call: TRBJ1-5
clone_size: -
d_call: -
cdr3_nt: TGTGCCAGCAGTTTAGAGGAGCGGGACTTTGGCAATCAGCCCCAGCATTTT
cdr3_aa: CASSLEERDFGNQPQHF

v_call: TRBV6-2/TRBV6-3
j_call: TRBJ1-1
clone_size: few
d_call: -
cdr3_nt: TGTGCCAGCTTTAACAGGGAAGGCGCTGAAGCTTTCTTT
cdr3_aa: CASFNREGAEAFF

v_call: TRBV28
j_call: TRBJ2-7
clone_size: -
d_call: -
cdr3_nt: TGTGCCAGCAGTTTAGTAGGGATCGAGTACTTC
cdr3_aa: CASSLVGIEYF

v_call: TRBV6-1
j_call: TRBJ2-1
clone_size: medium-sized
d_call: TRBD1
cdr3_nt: TGTGCCAGCAGTTTCACAGGGGGCAACTACAATGAGCAGTTCTTC
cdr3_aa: CASSFTGGNYNEQFF

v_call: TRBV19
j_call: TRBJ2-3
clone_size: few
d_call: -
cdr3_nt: TGTGCCAGTAGTATAGCCCGAGCAGATACGCAGTATTTT
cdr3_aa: CASSIARADTQYF

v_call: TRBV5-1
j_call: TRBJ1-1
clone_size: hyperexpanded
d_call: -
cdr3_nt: TGCGCCAGCATCGGAGCGAACACTGAAGCTTTCTTT
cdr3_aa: CASIGANTEAFF

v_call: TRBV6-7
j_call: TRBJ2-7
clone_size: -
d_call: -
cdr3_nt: TGTGCCAGCAGTTACTCGGGCATCCGCTCCTACGAGCAGTACTTC
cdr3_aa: CASSYSGIRSYEQYF

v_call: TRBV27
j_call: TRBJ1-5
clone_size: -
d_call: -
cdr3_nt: TGTGCCAGCAGTTTAGCGGGGAATCAGCCCCAGCATTTT
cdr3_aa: CASSLAGNQPQHF